The rows below give T cell receptor beta chains drawn from one sample of a study of neoadjuvant anti-PD-1 for oral cavity cancer. Clones were sequenced by immunoSEQ multiplex PCR, and TCRdb holds only the in-frame ones, with some missing. The table has just under 70,000 clones, 85% seen once; the top ten hold roughly 3.4%. Sequenced here: PBMCs, sampled after nivolumab (anti-PD-1) treatment. The receptors derive from a person aged 35-79 years with oral cavity squamous cell carcinoma. Both conserved end residues are part of each CDR3. D genes are given only for firm matches. Expanded clones get a size class; other rows say once, few or many, or leave the size out.

clone size | J gene | D gene | V gene | CDR3 DNA | CDR3 protein
- | TRBJ2-1 | - | TRBV2 | TGTGCCAGCAGTGAAGGTTTCGGGTTCCTTACATTCTTC | CASSEGFGFLTFF
once | TRBJ2-2 | TRBD1 | TRBV7-9 | TGTGCCAGCAGCCCTCCCAGGGGGCTCGACACCGGGGAGCTGTTTTTT | CASSPPRGLDTGELFF
- | TRBJ1-4 | - | TRBV25-1 | TGTGCCAGCAGTGAAGCGGGGTCTGGGGAAAAACTGTTTTTT | CASSEAGSGEKLFF
- | TRBJ2-1 | TRBD2 | TRBV28 | TGTGCCAGCAGGACTAGCGGGATACATGAGCAGTTCTTC | CASRTSGIHEQFF
- | TRBJ2-7 | TRBD2 | TRBV6-5 | TGTGCCAGCAGCAAACTAGCGGGGGGAGCCTACGAGCAGTACTTC | CASSKLAGGAYEQYF
- | TRBJ2-3 | TRBD1 | TRBV11-2 | TGTGCCAGCAGCTTGATCTCGGTACAGGGGATCCCAGATACGCAGTATTTT | CASSLISVQGIPDTQYF
- | TRBJ1-5 | - | TRBV11-3 | TGTGCCAGCAGCCCCCCCCCGAGGTCAGATAGCAATCAGCCCCAGCATTTT | CASSPPPRSDSNQPQHF
- | TRBJ2-1 | - | TRBV5-1 | TGCGCCAGCAGCTTGGCCGAGGGACTCTACAATGAGCAGTTCTTC | CASSLAEGLYNEQFF
few | TRBJ1-1 | - | TRBV9 | TGTGCCAGCAGCCCGACGGTAGGGGCGAACACTGAAGCTTTCTTT | CASSPTVGANTEAFF
once | TRBJ2-2 | - | TRBV11-3 | TGTGCCAGCAGCTTAGCACAAAACACCGGGGAGCTGTTTTTT | CASSLAQNTGELFF
- | TRBJ2-3 | - | TRBV5-1 | TGCGCCAGCAGCTTGGCGGTAGCCGGGTCTTCAGATACGCAGTATTTT | CASSLAVAGSSDTQYF
- | TRBJ2-5 | TRBD1 | TRBV2 | TGTGCCAGCGGTTGGGACAGGGGAATATCAGAGACCCAGTACTTC | CASGWDRGISETQYF
- | TRBJ2-7 | - | TRBV6-1 | TGTGCCAGCAGTGAAGACTCTAGCGTCTCCTACGAGCAGTACTTC | CASSEDSSVSYEQYF
- | TRBJ2-3 | - | TRBV27 | TGTGCCAGCAGTATGCTAGCCGATACAGATACGCAGTATTTT | CASSMLADTDTQYF
- | TRBJ2-7 | TRBD1 | TRBV30 | TGTGCCTGGACGCGACAGGGTTTGTCCTACGAGCAGTACTTC | CAWTRQGLSYEQYF
- | TRBJ2-5 | - | TRBV10-3 | TGTGCCATCAGTGAATTAGGGACCCAAGAGACCCAGTACTTC | CAISELGTQETQYF
- | TRBJ2-1 | - | TRBV4-1 | TGCGCCAGCAGCCAAGAACGGAGGGCTACCTCCTACAATGAGCAGTTCTTC | CASSQERRATSYNEQFF
once | TRBJ2-2 | - | TRBV11-2 | TGTGCCAGCAGCCATTGGTGGCAGGGCCACGGGGAGCTGTTTTTT | CASSHWWQGHGELFF
once | TRBJ1-4 | - | TRBV7-9 | TGTGCCAGCTCGTCGGCAGTTGATGAAAAACTGTTTTTT | CASSSAVDEKLFF
- | TRBJ2-1 | TRBD1 | TRBV6-6 | TGTGCCACCACGGGACAGGGGACATTCAATGAGCAGTTCTTC | CATTGQGTFNEQFF
- | TRBJ2-3 | - | TRBV9 | TGTGCCAGCAGCGTGGGCGCACCGAAGAACACAGATACGCAGTATTTT | CASSVGAPKNTDTQYF
- | TRBJ2-7 | - | TRBV6-5 | TGTGCCAGCAGTTATGGGCGTCAAAGCTCCTACGAGCAGTACTTC | CASSYGRQSSYEQYF
- | TRBJ1-2 | TRBD1 | TRBV7-2 | TGTGCCAGCAGCCGGGACAGGACTAACTATGGCTACACCTTC | CASSRDRTNYGYTF
- | TRBJ1-1 | - | TRBV19 | TGTGCCAGTAGTATTACCAAGAACACTGAAGCTTTCTTT | CASSITKNTEAFF
- | TRBJ1-2 | TRBD1 | TRBV27 | TGTGCCAGCAGTTTAGGCAGGGGGACCCTTTATGGCTACACCTTC | CASSLGRGTLYGYTF
- | TRBJ1-4 | - | TRBV6-1 | TGTGCCAGCATAGAGACCCTAGGTGAAAAACTGTTTTTT | CASIETLGEKLFF